This is a list of T cell receptor beta chains from one sample in a study of identical twins. MiXCR, run by TCRdb on the 5' RACE reads, gives a single entry per CDR3 protein. Here the sample spans 400,000 to 550,000 distinct CDR3 sequences, 20% to 25% being singletons. This sample was shared with a second study, whose subject was T cells expressing NK-cell markers.

Material for sequencing was CD4+ T cells sorted from blood. These TCRs come from a woman aged 18-29 years in good health. Each CDR3 is given with its conserved first and last residue. The D gene is left open where the match is weak. Clone size is not always given. Where it is, it says once, few, many or a class for expanded clones.

CDR3aa: CASSYSRGGGYNEQFF
CDR3nt: TGTGCCAGCAGTTACTCGCGGGGGGGAGGCTACAATGAGCAGTTCTTC
v_gene: TRBV6-2/TRBV6-3
j_gene: TRBJ2-1
d_gene: TRBD2
abundance: once

CDR3aa: CASGNQGIGYEQYF
CDR3nt: TGTGCCAGCGGCAATCAGGGGATCGGCTACGAGCAGTACTTC
v_gene: TRBV2
j_gene: TRBJ2-7
d_gene: -
abundance: -

CDR3aa: CAINGNTYNEQFF
CDR3nt: TGTGCCATCAATGGTAATACCTACAATGAGCAGTTCTTC
v_gene: TRBV10-3
j_gene: TRBJ2-1
d_gene: -
abundance: few

CDR3aa: CASSLVPSGRPYEQYF
CDR3nt: TGTGCCAGCAGCTTAGTTCCAAGCGGGAGACCCTACGAGCAGTACTTC
v_gene: TRBV7-2
j_gene: TRBJ2-7
d_gene: TRBD2
abundance: few

CDR3aa: CASSKNPGNQPQHF
CDR3nt: TGTGCCAGCAGTAAAAATCCTGGCAATCAGCCCCAGCATTTT
v_gene: TRBV6-1
j_gene: TRBJ1-5
d_gene: -
abundance: few

CDR3aa: CASSSLGAGGRNEQFF
CDR3nt: TGTGCCAGCAGCTCCCTGGGTGCGGGAGGTCGCAATGAGCAGTTCTTC
v_gene: TRBV11-2
j_gene: TRBJ2-1
d_gene: TRBD2
abundance: -

CDR3aa: CSARTRGPSYGYTF
CDR3nt: TGCAGTGCTAGAACCAGGGGGCCCTCCTATGGCTACACCTTC
v_gene: TRBV20-1
j_gene: TRBJ1-2
d_gene: TRBD1
abundance: -

CDR3aa: CSLQGDGAYEQYF
CDR3nt: TGCAGTCTCCAAGGGGACGGAGCCTACGAGCAGTACTTC
v_gene: TRBV20-1
j_gene: TRBJ2-7
d_gene: -
abundance: few

CDR3aa: CASSSRFEQYF
CDR3nt: TGTGCCAGCAGCTCCAGATTTGAGCAGTACTTC
v_gene: TRBV7-6
j_gene: TRBJ2-7
d_gene: -
abundance: few

CDR3aa: CSARPHLRGGTGELFF
CDR3nt: TGCAGTGCTAGGCCACACTTGCGGGGAGGCACCGGGGAGCTGTTTTTT
v_gene: TRBV20-1
j_gene: TRBJ2-2
d_gene: -
abundance: -

CDR3aa: CSAVAGGLSYEQYF
CDR3nt: TGCAGTGCCGTCGCGGGGGGCCTCTCCTACGAGCAGTACTTC
v_gene: TRBV20-1
j_gene: TRBJ2-7
d_gene: TRBD2
abundance: -

CDR3aa: CASSWNRVGEQYF
CDR3nt: TGTGCCAGCAGCTGGAACAGGGTTGGGGAGCAGTACTTC
v_gene: TRBV11-2
j_gene: TRBJ2-7
d_gene: -
abundance: -

CDR3aa: CASKTGANVLTF
CDR3nt: TGTGCCAGCAAAACTGGGGCCAACGTCCTGACTTTC
v_gene: TRBV28
j_gene: TRBJ2-6
d_gene: -
abundance: few

CDR3aa: CSVEGVAGSGQFF
CDR3nt: TGCAGCGTTGAAGGGGTAGCGGGGTCAGGGCAGTTCTTC
v_gene: TRBV29-1
j_gene: TRBJ2-1
d_gene: TRBD2
abundance: many

CDR3aa: CASSQLLDSGLDTQYF
CDR3nt: TGTGCCAGCAGCCAATTGCTTGACTCCGGACTAGATACGCAGTATTTT
v_gene: TRBV4-2
j_gene: TRBJ2-3
d_gene: -
abundance: few

CDR3aa: CSARDLGTSVYNEQFF
CDR3nt: TGCAGTGCTAGAGACCTCGGGACTAGCGTCTACAATGAGCAGTTCTTC
v_gene: TRBV20-1
j_gene: TRBJ2-1
d_gene: TRBD2
abundance: -

CDR3aa: CASSSSAGELFF
CDR3nt: TGTGCCAGCAGCTCCTCAGCCGGGGAGCTGTTTTTT
v_gene: TRBV7-9
j_gene: TRBJ2-2
d_gene: -
abundance: -

CDR3aa: CASSRRLAGGVGETQYF
CDR3nt: TGCGCCAGCAGCCGCCGACTAGCGGGAGGAGTTGGGGAGACCCAGTACTTC
v_gene: TRBV4-3
j_gene: TRBJ2-5
d_gene: TRBD2
abundance: -

CDR3aa: CAISEEEYGYTF
CDR3nt: TGTGCCATCAGTGAGGAGGAGTATGGCTACACCTTC
v_gene: TRBV10-3
j_gene: TRBJ1-2
d_gene: -
abundance: few

CDR3aa: CASSLRGAEAFF
CDR3nt: TGTGCCAGCAGCTTAAGGGGTGCTGAAGCTTTCTTT
v_gene: TRBV7-2
j_gene: TRBJ1-1
d_gene: -
abundance: -

CDR3aa: CASSLAAEQPQHF
CDR3nt: TGTGCCAGCAGTTTAGCGGCGGAGCAGCCCCAGCATTTT
v_gene: TRBV12-3/TRBV12-4
j_gene: TRBJ1-5
d_gene: -
abundance: few

CDR3aa: CASSSSGTGDSEQYF
CDR3nt: TGTGCCAGTAGTTCATCCGGGACAGGGGACAGCGAGCAGTACTTC
v_gene: TRBV19
j_gene: TRBJ2-7
d_gene: TRBD1
abundance: few

CDR3aa: CASSQGTLYGYTF
CDR3nt: TGCGCCAGCAGCCAAGGGACGCTATATGGCTACACCTTC
v_gene: TRBV4-3
j_gene: TRBJ1-2
d_gene: -
abundance: many

CDR3aa: CASRPTGGVNSPLHF
CDR3nt: TGTGCCAGCAGGCCAACCGGGGGGGTAAATTCACCCCTCCACTTT
v_gene: TRBV12-3/TRBV12-4
j_gene: TRBJ1-6
d_gene: -
abundance: -

CDR3aa: CASSKGLAGTDTQYF
CDR3nt: TGCGCCAGCAGCAAGGGACTAGCGGGTACAGATACGCAGTATTTT
v_gene: TRBV5-1
j_gene: TRBJ2-3
d_gene: TRBD2
abundance: few

CDR3aa: CASSLGQVHEQYF
CDR3nt: TGTGCCAGCAGCTTAGGACAGGTCCACGAGCAGTACTTC
v_gene: TRBV7-8
j_gene: TRBJ2-7
d_gene: -
abundance: many

CDR3aa: CASSYFAQMNTEAFF
CDR3nt: TGTGCCAGCAGTTATTTTGCCCAAATGAACACTGAAGCTTTCTTT
v_gene: TRBV6-5
j_gene: TRBJ1-1
d_gene: -
abundance: -

CDR3aa: CASLPLASSESYEQYF
CDR3nt: TGTGCCAGCTTACCACTGGCCTCATCGGAGTCCTACGAGCAGTACTTC
v_gene: TRBV18
j_gene: TRBJ2-7
d_gene: -
abundance: few

CDR3aa: CSATRRAGETQYF
CDR3nt: TGCAGTGCTACCAGGAGAGCGGGAGAGACCCAGTACTTC
v_gene: TRBV20-1
j_gene: TRBJ2-5
d_gene: -
abundance: -

CDR3aa: CASSAAGARTDTQYF
CDR3nt: TGTGCCAGCTCGGCAGCGGGGGCCCGCACAGATACGCAGTATTTT
v_gene: TRBV2
j_gene: TRBJ2-3
d_gene: TRBD2
abundance: few

CDR3aa: CSANPPSGTDTQYF
CDR3nt: TGCAGTGCTAACCCCCCGTCGGGCACAGATACGCAGTATTTT
v_gene: TRBV20-1
j_gene: TRBJ2-3
d_gene: -
abundance: -

CDR3aa: CASSRTLYGYTF
CDR3nt: TGTGCCAGCAGCCGAACCTTATATGGCTACACCTTC
v_gene: TRBV12-3/TRBV12-4
j_gene: TRBJ1-2
d_gene: -
abundance: few

CDR3aa: CSASRSIQGTEAFF
CDR3nt: TGCAGTGCTTCAAGATCTATACAGGGCACTGAAGCTTTCTTT
v_gene: TRBV20-1
j_gene: TRBJ1-1
d_gene: -
abundance: -

CDR3aa: CASSLTGVTTEAFF
CDR3nt: TGTGCCAGCAGTCTGACAGGGGTAACGACTGAAGCTTTCTTT
v_gene: TRBV12-3/TRBV12-4
j_gene: TRBJ1-1
d_gene: TRBD1
abundance: few

CDR3aa: CSVGRTANYGYTF
CDR3nt: TGCAGCGTTGGAAGGACGGCTAACTATGGCTACACCTTC
v_gene: TRBV29-1
j_gene: TRBJ1-2
d_gene: -
abundance: -

CDR3aa: CASSFRTGGAYNEQFF
CDR3nt: TGCGCCAGCAGCTTCCGGACAGGGGGTGCTTACAATGAGCAGTTCTTC
v_gene: TRBV5-1
j_gene: TRBJ2-1
d_gene: TRBD1
abundance: many

CDR3aa: CASSVYSGTYTGELFF
CDR3nt: TGTGCCAGCAGTGTTTATAGCGGGACCTACACCGGGGAGCTGTTTTTT
v_gene: TRBV12-3/TRBV12-4
j_gene: TRBJ2-2
d_gene: TRBD2
abundance: -

CDR3aa: CASSFRLAGLYNEQFF
CDR3nt: TGTGCCAGCAGCTTCAGACTAGCGGGGCTCTACAATGAGCAGTTCTTC
v_gene: TRBV11-2
j_gene: TRBJ2-1
d_gene: TRBD2
abundance: -

CDR3aa: CATSDPMTGGDTQYF
CDR3nt: TGTGCCACCAGTGATCCCATGACGGGTGGAGATACGCAGTATTTT
v_gene: TRBV24-1
j_gene: TRBJ2-3
d_gene: -
abundance: -

CDR3aa: CSAGRGPGQDQPQHF
CDR3nt: TGCAGTGCTGGCCGTGGACCCGGTCAGGATCAGCCCCAGCATTTT
v_gene: TRBV20-1
j_gene: TRBJ1-5
d_gene: -
abundance: -

CDR3aa: CSTPGGMAGNTEAFF
CDR3nt: TGCAGTACGCCCGGGGGGATGGCGGGGAACACTGAAGCTTTCTTT
v_gene: TRBV20-1
j_gene: TRBJ1-1
d_gene: -
abundance: few

CDR3aa: CASSSTSQGLRQPQHF
CDR3nt: TGTGCCAGTAGTTCAACTTCTCAGGGTTTGCGTCAGCCCCAGCATTTT
v_gene: TRBV19
j_gene: TRBJ1-5
d_gene: -
abundance: -

CDR3aa: CASSLARGGHQPQHF
CDR3nt: TGTGCCAGCAGTTTAGCGCGGGGGGGCCATCAGCCCCAGCATTTT
v_gene: TRBV12-3/TRBV12-4
j_gene: TRBJ1-5
d_gene: -
abundance: many

CDR3aa: CASSQSLQAGRSTQYF
CDR3nt: TGCGCCAGCAGTCAATCATTACAGGCGGGCAGGAGTACGCAGTATTTT
v_gene: TRBV23-1
j_gene: TRBJ2-3
d_gene: -
abundance: -

CDR3aa: CATIAGAYPGDEQFF
CDR3nt: TGTGCCACCATAGCGGGTGCCTACCCTGGCGATGAGCAGTTCTTC
v_gene: TRBV6-2/TRBV6-3
j_gene: TRBJ2-1
d_gene: TRBD2
abundance: -

CDR3aa: CATSGLKQGSWKDTQYF
CDR3nt: TGTGCCACCAGCGGACTAAAACAGGGGTCGTGGAAGGATACGCAGTATTTT
v_gene: TRBV15
j_gene: TRBJ2-3
d_gene: -
abundance: -

CDR3aa: CASSVATTAGGLQETQYF
CDR3nt: TGTGCCAGCAGCGTAGCTACTACCGCGGGGGGACTACAAGAGACCCAGTACTTC
v_gene: TRBV9
j_gene: TRBJ2-5
d_gene: TRBD2
abundance: -

CDR3aa: CASNYPPGRGEQFF
CDR3nt: TGTGCCAGCAATTATCCCCCGGGGAGAGGCGAGCAGTTCTTC
v_gene: TRBV5-6
j_gene: TRBJ2-1
d_gene: -
abundance: -

CDR3aa: CASSLTGPTEAFF
CDR3nt: TGTGCCAGCAGCTTAACGGGACCCACTGAAGCTTTCTTT
v_gene: TRBV7-6
j_gene: TRBJ1-1
d_gene: -
abundance: -

CDR3aa: CASSESASGDSSYEQYF
CDR3nt: TGCGCCAGCAGTGAGTCAGCTAGCGGGGATTCCTCCTACGAGCAGTACTTC
v_gene: TRBV10-2
j_gene: TRBJ2-7
d_gene: TRBD2
abundance: few

CDR3aa: CSVSATDTQYF
CDR3nt: TGCAGCGTCTCAGCTACAGATACGCAGTATTTT
v_gene: TRBV29-1
j_gene: TRBJ2-3
d_gene: -
abundance: few

CDR3aa: CASSKGQGRTEAFF
CDR3nt: TGCGCCAGCAGCAAGGGACAGGGGAGGACTGAAGCTTTCTTT
v_gene: TRBV5-1
j_gene: TRBJ1-1
d_gene: TRBD1
abundance: -

CDR3aa: CASSATGFVDGYTF
CDR3nt: TGCGCCAGCAGTGCGACAGGGTTCGTGGATGGCTACACCTTC
v_gene: TRBV10-2
j_gene: TRBJ1-2
d_gene: TRBD1
abundance: -

CDR3aa: CASIRGTEQFF
CDR3nt: TGTGCCAGCATCAGGGGGACTGAGCAGTTCTTC
v_gene: TRBV12-3/TRBV12-4
j_gene: TRBJ2-1
d_gene: TRBD1
abundance: -

CDR3aa: CASSLFRGLNTDTQYF
CDR3nt: TGTGCCAGCAGCTTGTTCCGGGGTTTAAACACAGATACGCAGTATTTT
v_gene: TRBV11-2
j_gene: TRBJ2-3
d_gene: -
abundance: -

CDR3aa: CASSAGIQETQYF
CDR3nt: TGTGCCAGCTCAGCGGGGATCCAAGAGACCCAGTACTTC
v_gene: TRBV18
j_gene: TRBJ2-5
d_gene: -
abundance: few

CDR3aa: CASSFRDRGNEKLFF
CDR3nt: TGTGCCAGCAGCTTTAGGGACAGGGGGAATGAAAAACTGTTTTTT
v_gene: TRBV5-6
j_gene: TRBJ1-4
d_gene: TRBD1
abundance: -

CDR3aa: CSVLSAKIYGYTF
CDR3nt: TGCAGCGTCCTCAGTGCGAAAATCTATGGCTACACCTTC
v_gene: TRBV29-1
j_gene: TRBJ1-2
d_gene: -
abundance: -

CDR3aa: CASSLVTYEQYF
CDR3nt: TGCGCCAGCAGCTTGGTTACTTACGAGCAGTACTTC
v_gene: TRBV5-1
j_gene: TRBJ2-7
d_gene: -
abundance: -